The sequence of this T cell receptor (beta chain) was determined in a study of CXCR3-negative and CXCR3-positive naive CD8 T cells. Study-level points and caveats: When CXCR3-positive naive cells were set against CXCR3-negative naive cells, the former had more hydrophobic TRB CDR3s. Naive cells, whether CXCR3-negative or CXCR3-positive, had similar TRBV-TRBJ usage, while memory cells differed.

Germline CDR1 SGHVS, CDR2 FNYEAQ. The CDR3 length is 21 residues. On this clonotype itself: Its antigen is as yet unknown.

UMI-labeled TRB cDNA libraries were prepared by 5' RACE. TCRdb reprocessed the 5' RACE reads, with one entry per CDR3 protein and no DNA. The table lists roughly 130,000 distinct CDR3 sequences, with approximately 0.54% in the top ten. The rearrangement links TRBV7-6 to TRBJ1-1; TCRdb indicates TRBD1, and absent DNA this call remains unverified. This TCR derives from a human donor in good health. Some clones in this sample may be carry-over from other donors' samples. Input material: naive CXCR3+ CD8+ T cells from blood. As to subset: CD45RO-CCR7+CD27+CD95- naive CD8+ T cells expressing CXCR3 (TNR3+). CDR3 in amino acids: CASSLGPNPGTGGWMNTEAFF.